The 8 T cell receptor beta chains below were found in one sample sequenced in a study of tumor-infiltrating lymphocytes in primary liver carcinoma. Alongside blood RNA obtained from unsorted whole blood, germline DNA was also extracted. The template, approximately 500 ng total RNA, yielded TCR beta cDNA made with a constant-region primer. Slightly modified ARM-PCR with three nested multiplex PCR rounds yielded TCR beta libraries. Forward primers for TRBV1-TRBV30 and a C-beta reverse primer served the first two PCR rounds, at approximately 10 cycles each. TCRdb re-analysed the multiplex PCR reads in MiXCR, keeping a single row per CDR3 protein. The profile shows 320,000 or so distinct CDR3 sequences, roughly 60% of them singletons. Sequencing was carried out using peripheral blood. The receptors stem from a man aged 40-50 years with primary liver carcinoma and hepatitis B virus infection.

About this clonotype: The junction departs from the called germline gene at one end, perhaps through a read error. V gene TRBV28 combines with J gene TRBJ1-5, with 7 bases fitting TRBD1. The CDR3 contains 13 residues. Germline CDR1 is MDHEN and CDR2 is SYDVKM. The CDR3 nucleotides are TGTGTCAGCTCCACAGGGGCGGGTCAGCCCCAGCATTTT. Translated: CVSSTGAGQPQHF. The full variable domain, in which reference TRBV28 and TRBJ1-5 provide the parts outside the CDR3, is DVKVTQSSRYLVKRTGEKVFLECVQDMDHENMFWYRQDPGLGLRLIYFSYDVKMKEKGDIPEGYSVSREKKERFSLILESASTNQTSMYLCVSSTGAGQPQHFGDGTRLSIL.

Comments on this clonotype: A much bigger clone sits one base away, suggesting this may be a read error. The chain employs TRBV11-2 and TRBJ2-5; D unclear. In germline, CDR1 is SGHAT, CDR2 FQNNGV. The CDR3 loop spans 15 amino acids. CDR3 loop: CVSSLDLIDSETQYF. CDR3 DNA: TGTGTCAGCAGCTTAGATCTTATAGACTCAGAGACCCAGTACTTC.

Comment on this clonotype: Given a much more abundant clone one base away, this may be a read error. Here the CDR3 omits its conserved ending phenylalanine or tryptophan, so a read error is the likely source. This CDR3 reads CASSHEDTASSPLHY. The CDR3 nucleotides are TGCGCCAGCAGCCATGAGGACACCGCGTCTTCACCCCTCCACTAT. The gene calls are TRBV4-3 and TRBJ1-6, with D tentatively TRBD1 (5 bases). The CDR3 has 15 residues. CDR1 is LGHNA and CDR2 is YSLEER in the germline V gene. V lost 3 bases to trimming and J lost 9 bases, with 15 bases between them.

On this clonotype: Because the CDR3 is missing its conserved closing phenylalanine or tryptophan, this is likely a read error. This chain connects TRBV2 to TRBJ2-1; D may correspond to TRBD1 or TRBD2 (6 bases each). The germline V gene has CDR1 SNHLY and CDR2 FYNNEI. V shed 8 bases and J shed 5 bases, with 16 bases lying between them. This CDR3 comprises 14 residues. The CDR3 region has the DNA TGTGCCAGCTACCGGGGGCAGAGGCACAATGAGCAGTTCTCC. It specifies CASYRGQRHNEQFS.

As concerns this clonotype: This may arise from a read error, as a much more abundant clone is one base away. The genes are TRBV4-2 and TRBJ2-3; maybe TRBD1 (6 bases). Looked up from germline, CDR1 is LGHNA and CDR2 is YNFKEQ. The CDR3 sequence is 16 residues long. The CDR3 loop is CASSQPPGQNTDTQFF. The CDR3 DNA follows: TGTGCCAGCAGCCAACCCCCAGGACAGAACACAGATACGCAGTTTTTT.

CDR3 sequence: CASTLTASAAELFF. As DNA, the CDR3 is TGTGCCAGCACCTTGACAGCGTCTGCCGCGGAGCTGTTTTTT. The chain combines TRBV6-6 with TRBJ2-2, with D possibly TRBD1 on 5 matching bases. The germline CDR1 and CDR2 sequences are MNHNY and SVGAGI (reference sequence). The V gene lost 7 bases and the J gene lost 10 bases, with 19 bases spanning the gap. The CDR3 loop spans 14 amino acids.

This clonotype has a handful of counts. A much larger clonotype is one base distant, so this may be a read error. The chain carries TRBV29-1 and TRBJ2-6; TRBD1 matches at 7 bases. From germline, CDR1 is SQVTM and CDR2 ANQGSEA. CDR3 length: 15 residues. Here the CDR3 reads CSVVQGISEANVLTF. CDR3 coding DNA: TGCAGCGTTGTACAGGGGATCTCTGAGGCCAACGTCCTGACTTTC.

This clonotype appeared a few times. The CDR3: CASSLALPTDTQYF. The CDR3 DNA reads TGTGCCAGCAGCTTAGCGCTGCCGACAGATACGCAGTATTTT. The rearrangement joins TRBV7-9 to TRBJ2-3; no firm D call. Trimming removed 0 bases at V and 3 bases at J, with 7 bases between. The CDR3 is made up of 14 amino acids. Germline V gene lookup returns CDR1 SEHNR and CDR2 FQNEAQ (reference sequence). Full variable domain (outside the CDR3, taken from reference TRBV7-9 and TRBJ2-3): DTGVSQNPRHKITKRGQNVTFRCDPISEHNRLYWYRQTLGQGPEFLTYFQNEAQLEKSRLLSDRFSAERPKGSFSTLEIQRTEQGDSAMYLCASSLALPTDTQYFGPGTRLTVL.